This T cell receptor beta chain is drawn from a study of T cells in Graves' hyperthyroidism and ophthalmopathy. Findings and limits, study-wide: Among thyroid clonotypes expanded above 0.001, most also appeared in blood.

On this clonotype: Its specificity is unknown.

The source material, RNA transcripts, was used to amplify TCR beta CDR3 regions. First-round RT-PCR with HTBI primers amplified the TCR CDR3 region. One entry per CDR3 protein results from TCRdb running MiXCR on the multiplex PCR reads. The sample shows hundreds of thousands of distinct CDR3 sequences, 40% to 55% of them seen only once. CDR1 is SQVTM, CDR2 ANQGSEA, per germline. This CDR3 contains 15 residues. After removal of 4 bases from V and 3 bases from J, the junction contained 10 bases not matched to a gene. Graves' hyperthyroidism was deemed stable given no ophthalmopathy progression within 18 months.

Sequencing was carried out using peripheral blood or thyroid tissue (not recorded which). This clonotype was obtained from a woman aged 18 to 35 with Graves' hyperthyroidism. V usage is TRBV29-1 and J usage is TRBJ2-7; 9 bases fit TRBD1. CDR3 protein: CSVVWFRTGDYEQYF. Written as DNA, the CDR3 is TGCAGCGTTGTGTGGTTCCGGACAGGGGACTACGAGCAGTACTTC.